This record looks at one T cell receptor (beta chain) sequence and its context. cDNA came from approximately 0.5 to 1 ug RNA primed by random hexamers. Multiplex PCR with immunoSEQ amplified the TCR beta CDR3 across 54 Vbeta and 13 Jbeta. A single record per CDR3 protein comes from TCRdb applying MiXCR to the immunoSEQ multiplex PCR reads. The sample has a few hundred thousand distinct CDR3 sequences, 95% seen once. In blood CD8+ and CD4+ T cells, TCR beta underwent sequencing. Included as multiple sclerosis controls were treatment-naive patients who had stable or active relapsing-remitting disease. While CD8+ and CD4+ T cells were isolated negatively, TEMRA cells were enriched by FACS. The source of the sample is a study of CD8 T cells in Susac syndrome. CDR3 length equals 17 residues. Germline V gives CDR1 KGHDR, CDR2 SFDVKD. V was shortened by 0 bases and J by 4 bases, with 17 bases between the two germline ends.

Sequencing was performed on CD4+ T cells from PBMCs. This receptor was obtained from a human donor with multiple sclerosis. V usage is TRBV24-1 and J usage is TRBJ1-2; possible D gene TRBD1, 5 bases. The CDR3 DNA sequence: TGTGCCACCAGTGATTTGTGGTGGGACGACGGGGGCTATGGCTACACCTTC. Amino acids: CATSDLWWDDGGYGYTF.